The 21 T cell receptor beta chains below all came from one sample that was sequenced in a study of cytomegalovirus exposure and HLA in healthy donors. PCR used 60 Vbeta primers and 13 Jbeta primers. Assay used: immunoSEQ multiplex PCR; TCRdb lists only in-frame clones, some missing. This sample has about 190,000 clones, with roughly 85% found just once. Sequencing used PBMCs. The receptors derive from a woman between 18 and 30 years old in good health and CMV-seronegative.

This clone has a single count. The V call is TRBV11-2, the J call TRBJ1-1, with 11 bases lining up with TRBD1. The CDR3 has 14 residues. Germline CDR1 SGHAT, CDR2 FQNNGV. J lost 5 bases, V lost 4 bases, and 3 bases had no gene match. The CDR3 here is CASSYGQGATEAFF. As DNA, the CDR3 is TGTGCCAGCAGCTACGGACAGGGGGCTACTGAAGCTTTCTTT. The full variable domain, its missing parts supplied by reference TRBV11-2 and TRBJ1-1, is EAGVAQSPRYKIIEKRQSVAFWCNPISGHATLYWYQQILGQGPKLLIQFQNNGVVDDSQLPKDRFSAERLKGVDSTLKIQPAKLEDSAVYLCASSYGQGATEAFFGQGTRLTVV.

The chain combines TRBV28 with TRBJ2-5; a weak D match, TRBD2 (7 bases). The V end lost 5 bases, the J end lost 4 bases, and 17 bases lay between the germline ends. The CDR3 is 15 residues long. Germline assignment: CDR1 MDHEN and CDR2 SYDVKM. The CDR3: CASSPLEGGGETQYF. The CDR3 bases are TGTGCCAGCAGTCCCCTGGAGGGAGGGGGAGAGACCCAGTACTTC.

The rearrangement joins TRBV7-9 to TRBJ2-3, with TRBD1 matching over 8 bases. Trimming cost V 5 bases and J 0 bases; bases outside gene matches: 10. This CDR3 contains 17 residues. Per germline, CDR1 SEHNR and CDR2 FQNEAQ (reference sequence). CDR3 in amino acids: CASSGYRTGTSTDTQYF. The CDR3 DNA is TGTGCCAGCAGCGGGTACCGGACAGGGACTAGCACAGATACGCAGTATTTT.

V gene TRBV6-5 combines with J gene TRBJ1-2, with D perhaps TRBD1 (6 bases). Germline assignment: CDR1 MNHEY and CDR2 SVGAGI. Trimming removed 0 bases from V and 0 bases from J, with 8 bases in between. The CDR3 is made up of 15 amino acids. CDR3 in amino acids: CASSYSRGTNYGYTF. The CDR3 DNA reads TGTGCCAGCAGTTACTCCAGGGGAACTAACTATGGCTACACCTTC.

The V and J genes are TRBV6-5 and TRBJ1-2; TRBD1 aligns across 11 bases. V dropped 4 bases and J dropped 6; count of bases not matched to a gene: 4. This CDR3 has 14 residues. Germline assignment: CDR1 MNHEY and CDR2 SVGAGI. The CDR3 DNA is TGTGCCAGCAGTTGGAGGACAGGGGGCGATGGCTACACCTTC. Amino acid sequence: CASSWRTGGDGYTF.

J is TRBJ2-1 and V is TRBV6-5; D perhaps matches TRBD2 (6 bases). CDR1 MNHEY and CDR2 SVGAGI come from the germline V gene. The germline V and J ends were trimmed by 2 bases and 4 bases, with 12 bases remaining between them. CDR3 length: 15 residues. The DNA of the CDR3 is TGTGCCAGCAGTTACCGGACTGGGACTTACAATGAGCAGTTCTTC. Its protein product is CASSYRTGTYNEQFF.

V usage is TRBV28 and J usage is TRBJ1-2; D unresolved. In germline, CDR1 is MDHEN, CDR2 SYDVKM. The CDR3 is 14 residues long. The V end was cut by 1 base, the J end by 2 bases, with 8 bases between. CDR3 in DNA: TGTGCCAGCAGTTTATACAACAGCAACTATGGCTACACCTTC. Its protein is CASSLYNSNYGYTF.

The chain combines TRBV4-1 with TRBJ1-5, with a tentative D call TRBD1 (6 bases). The germline V and J ends were trimmed by 2 bases and 3 bases, with 11 bases remaining between them. Per germline, CDR1 MGHRA and CDR2 YSYEKL. CDR3 length: 15 amino acids. The CDR3 DNA is TGCGCCAGCAGCCAAACGGGACACCCCAATCAGCCCCAGCATTTT. Translating gives CASSQTGHPNQPQHF.

This chain joins TRBV6-1 and TRBJ2-1, with a tentative D call TRBD1 (6 bases). Per germline, CDR1 MNHNS and CDR2 SASEGT. Trimming removed 4 bases from V and 3 bases from J, with 13 bases in between. The CDR3 length is 15 residues. The CDR3 sequence is CASSAGWTDYNEQFF. CDR3 in DNA: TGTGCCAGCAGTGCTGGGTGGACAGACTACAATGAGCAGTTCTTC.

The chain links TRBV7-8 to TRBJ1-5, with a weak D call TRBD1 (5 bases). This CDR3 comprises 15 residues. Germline values: CDR1 SGHVS, CDR2 FQNEAQ. Trimming removed 4 bases at V and 0 bases at J, with 10 bases between. The CDR3 sequence: CASSSQGYSNQPQHF. The CDR3 DNA reads TGTGCCAGCAGCTCGCAGGGATATAGCAATCAGCCCCAGCATTTT. Full variable domain (missing parts from reference TRBV7-8 and TRBJ1-5): GAGVSQSPRYKVAKRGQDVALRCDPISGHVSLFWYQQALGQGPEFLTYFQNEAQLDKSGLPSDRFFAERPEGSVSTLKIQRTQQEDSAVYLCASSSQGYSNQPQHFGDGTRLSIL.

This clone is a singleton in its sample. This rearrangement joins TRBV28 to TRBJ2-7; 7 nucleotides agree with TRBD1. Losses at the gene ends were 3 bases for V and 3 bases for J; bases not matched to a gene: 11. This CDR3 is 16 amino acids long. The germline gives CDR1 MDHEN, CDR2 SYDVKM. The CDR3 reads CASSFVSQDRSYEQYF. DNA for the CDR3: TGTGCCAGCAGTTTCGTCTCCCAGGACAGGAGCTACGAGCAGTACTTC.

The chain links TRBV5-1 to TRBJ2-1, with 7 bases identical to TRBD2. CDR1 is SGHRS, CDR2 YFSETQ, per germline. The ends lost 0 bases at V and 5 bases at J; junction bases unmatched: 14. This CDR3 is built from 18 residues. In nucleotides, the CDR3 is TGCGCCAGCAGCTTGGGACTAGCTGACCCTTTAGACAACAATGAGCAGTTCTTC. This translates into CASSLGLADPLDNNEQFF.

V is TRBV7-9 and J is TRBJ1-3, with a tentative D call TRBD1 (5 bases). This CDR3 is built from 16 residues. Germline CDR1 SEHNR, CDR2 FQNEAQ (reference sequence). V was pared by 8 bases and J by 0 bases, with 17 bases between. This CDR3 is CASGRPDRTSGNTIYF. DNA of the CDR3: TGTGCCAGCGGCCGACCTGACAGAACCTCTGGAAACACCATATATTTT.

This chain joins TRBV7-2 and TRBJ2-3, with 8 nucleotides matching TRBD2. The CDR3 has 16 amino acids. The J segment lost 6 bases and the V segment lost 5 bases, leaving 13 bases of the junction unmatched. The germline V gene has CDR1 SGHTA and CDR2 FQGNSA. The CDR3 region is CASSPRGSSGFDTQYF. The CDR3 bases are TGTGCCAGCAGCCCCCGGGGCTCTAGCGGGTTTGATACGCAGTATTTT.

The V gene is TRBV28, the J gene TRBJ1-2; a weak D match, TRBD1 (5 bases). The V and J ends lost 7 bases and 3 bases respectively, with 27 bases between them. The CDR3 runs 18 residues. Germline assignment: CDR1 MDHEN and CDR2 SYDVKM. CDR3 protein: CASIPRGSNVALHYGYTF. DNA for the CDR3: TGTGCCAGCATTCCCCGGGGGTCCAATGTCGCTCTCCACTATGGCTACACCTTC.

The chain has TRBV19 and TRBJ1-2; D is undetermined. This CDR3 is built from 15 residues. Germline-derived CDR1 and CDR2 are LNHDA and SQIVND (reference sequence). The ends were cut back, 0 bases at V and 1 base at J, with 9 bases in the middle. CDR3 protein: CASSIDDSFNYGYTF. CDR3 coding DNA: TGTGCCAGTAGTATAGACGACTCATTTAACTATGGCTACACCTTC.

The chain has TRBV6-6 and TRBJ2-2; no firm D call. Deletions cut 6 bases from V and 3 bases from J, with 11 bases between. This CDR3 contains 14 residues. In germline, CDR1 is MNHNY, CDR2 SVGAGI (reference sequence). Here the CDR3 DNA reads TGTGCCAGCAGGCTAGAGACCCACACCGGGGAGCTGTTTTTT. Its translation is CASRLETHTGELFF.

The chain uses TRBV7-2 and TRBJ2-3; D may be TRBD2 (5 bases). The germline V gene encodes CDR1 SGHTA and CDR2 FQGNSA. The CDR3 length is 15 residues. V was clipped by 5 bases and J by 4 bases, with 16 bases between them. CDR3 bases: TGTGCCAGCAGCCGTAGCGTTTCGGGCGCAGATACGCAGTATTTT. Amino acid sequence: CASSRSVSGADTQYF. Drawing the rest from reference TRBV7-2 and TRBJ2-3, the complete variable domain is GAGVSQSPSNKVTEKGKDVELRCDPISGHTALYWYRQSLGQGLEFLIYFQGNSAPDKSGLPSDRFSAERTGGSVSTLTIQRTQQEDSAVYLCASSRSVSGADTQYFGPGTRLTVL.

The chain has TRBV23-1 and TRBJ1-5, with unresolved D. TRBV23-1 is marked as an open reading frame, function uncertain. This CDR3 region has 20 residues. Trimming stripped 0 bases from V and 0 bases from J, with 21 bases between. The CDR3 reads CASSQSRRERATYSNQPQHF. CDR3 DNA sequence: TGCGCCAGCAGTCAATCTCGACGGGAACGGGCCACTTATAGCAATCAGCCCCAGCATTTT.

The chain links TRBV11-2 to TRBJ2-1; 11 bases are a match to TRBD2. The germline V gene has CDR1 SGHAT and CDR2 FQNNGV. Trimming took 2 bases from V and 6 from J; bases not matched to a gene: 3. This CDR3 has 15 residues. CDR3 loop: CASSLLAGGPNEQFF. CDR3 nucleotides: TGTGCCAGCAGCTTATTAGCGGGAGGGCCCAATGAGCAGTTCTTC.

The chain employs TRBV16 and TRBJ2-3; possible D gene TRBD2, 5 bases. Trimming took 0 bases from V and 1 from J, leaving 11 bases between them. Germline V gives CDR1 KGHSY, CDR2 FQNENV. The CDR3 totals 16 residues. The CDR3 nucleotides are TGTGCCAGCAGCCAATCCCCACCGGAGGGCACAGATACGCAGTATTTT. Amino acid sequence: CASSQSPPEGTDTQYF.